Below, one T cell receptor (beta chain) is given with its context. Its specific antigen is unknown. No base quality values were provided; no much bigger clone lies one nucleotide off. Collaborating institutions collected whole blood in K2EDTA tubes following their own protocols. Collaborator samples were shipped for TCRbeta analysis as frozen whole blood, isolated PBMCs, or DNA extracted from either sample type. These data originate in a study of blood T cell repertoires in COVID-19 (TCRdb year 2020). Concerning the study at large: Samples from collaborators originated in the United States, Italy and Spain and spanned both the acute and convalescent phases of COVID-19. Sample metadata almost always included a de-identified subject ID, COVID-19 status, age in years and sex. The prospective study material was composed of cDNA or gDNA derived from T cells, B-cell-depleted T cells, or PBMCs. Deeply sampled blood TCRbeta repertoires from subjects exposed to, actively infected with, or recovered from COVID-19 were included in the dataset. The repertoires were made available in a free public database intended to serve as a resource for research on the immune response to SARS-CoV-2. Where available, HLA class I and class II types were obtained from metadata supplied by the sample provider rather than from assay-based typing. The samples were drawn from the first 160 participants of the ongoing ImmuneRACE study and from 950 to 1,500 subjects provided by 6 global collaborators.

TCRbeta CDR3 regions were amplified from genomic DNA using the immunoSEQ Assay, a bias-controlled multiplex PCR. For the original study's pipeline: The number of nucleated cells in each sample was estimated from the amplification of reference gene primers within the assay. Sequence reads were collapsed and filtered to measure the absolute abundance of every unique TCRbeta CDR3 rearrangement. For each sample, productive Simpson clonality was calculated as the square root of Simpson's diversity index across productive rearrangements. What TCRdb holds here is the immuneACCESS table cut down to in-frame rearrangements. Part of the clones is not present; checked against another copy, under half of the missing clones reflect an unresolved V gene, and the others are unexplained. V and J calls and clone size follow that table, whereas D and trimming were derived from the DNA. Counted in this sample were a few hundred thousand clones; nearly 90% of them appeared once. The ten largest clones represent around 0.67% of the sample.

Here is what the overall study found, with its caveats: The quantity of clinical and demographic metadata differed by source and by participant and was supplied without curation.

Per the germline V gene, SGHTA is the CDR1 and FQGNSA is the CDR2. Trimming removed 0 bases from V and 0 bases from J; the gene matches leave 12 bases unexplained. Inclusive of the bounding cysteine and phenylalanine, the CDR3 is 20 residues long. The DNA shown is the 60-base CDR3, in frame from base 1. The V and J segments used are TRBV7-2 and TRBJ1-3, and 9 junction bases match TRBD1. Input material: peripheral blood. This TCR was sampled from a human donor in a cohort sampled during active COVID-19. CDR3 loop: CASSLAGGGTGFSSGNTIYF. The nucleotide sequence is TGTGCCAGCAGCTTAGCGGGGGGCGGGACAGGGTTTTCCTCTGGAAACACCATATATTTT.